This T cell receptor beta chain was profiled in a study of vaccination and CD4 T cells after COVID-19. The overall study: Six male and four female convalescents took part, two of them Hispanic.

To note about this clonotype: Its antigen is currently unknown.

CDR1 is DFQATT and CDR2 is SNEGSKA in the germline V gene (reference sequence). There are 17 residues in the CDR3. Between the trimmed V and J ends, which lost 6 bases and 4 bases, there was a span of 28 bases. The study sequenced cultured CD4+ T cell DNA using the Oncomine TCR Beta short-read assay. Each CDR3 protein gets one entry after TCRdb re-called the PCR reads with MiXCR. The sample records approximately 15,000 distinct CDR3 sequences, around 56% being singletons. Stated treatment: roughly 10-day PBMC culture with coronavirus spike peptide pools or control peptides (ViraFEST assay). Findings and caveats of the study: Clonotypes reactive to SARS-CoV-2 had a median that went up from 21 to 38, but not significantly. Within convalescent individuals, 304 out of 307 vaccine-specific clones proved to be spike mono-reactive.

The chain recombines TRBV20-1 with TRBJ2-7; TRBD1 or TRBD2 may be the D gene (5 bases each). This TCR was recovered from a human donor who had recovered from COVID-19. The specimen sequenced was CD4+ T cells from blood, cultured in vitro. CDR3 protein: CSAAVRSQPSGLYEQYF. CDR3 nucleotide sequence: TGCAGTGCCGCGGTGAGGAGCCAGCCTTCGGGGCTTTACGAGCAGTACTTC.